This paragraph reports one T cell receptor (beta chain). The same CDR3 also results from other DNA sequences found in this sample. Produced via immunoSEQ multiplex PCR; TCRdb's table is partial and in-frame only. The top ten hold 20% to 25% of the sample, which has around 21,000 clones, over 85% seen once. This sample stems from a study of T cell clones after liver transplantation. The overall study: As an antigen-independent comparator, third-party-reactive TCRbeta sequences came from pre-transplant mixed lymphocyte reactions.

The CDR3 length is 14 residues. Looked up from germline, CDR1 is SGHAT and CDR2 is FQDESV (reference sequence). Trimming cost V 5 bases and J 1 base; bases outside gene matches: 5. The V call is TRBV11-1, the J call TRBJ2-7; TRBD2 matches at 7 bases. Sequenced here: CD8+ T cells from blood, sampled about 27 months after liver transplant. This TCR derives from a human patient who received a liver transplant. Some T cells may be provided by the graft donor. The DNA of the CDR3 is TGTGCCAGCAGCCCGCCTAGCGGATCCTACGAGCAGTACTTC. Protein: CASSPPSGSYEQYF.